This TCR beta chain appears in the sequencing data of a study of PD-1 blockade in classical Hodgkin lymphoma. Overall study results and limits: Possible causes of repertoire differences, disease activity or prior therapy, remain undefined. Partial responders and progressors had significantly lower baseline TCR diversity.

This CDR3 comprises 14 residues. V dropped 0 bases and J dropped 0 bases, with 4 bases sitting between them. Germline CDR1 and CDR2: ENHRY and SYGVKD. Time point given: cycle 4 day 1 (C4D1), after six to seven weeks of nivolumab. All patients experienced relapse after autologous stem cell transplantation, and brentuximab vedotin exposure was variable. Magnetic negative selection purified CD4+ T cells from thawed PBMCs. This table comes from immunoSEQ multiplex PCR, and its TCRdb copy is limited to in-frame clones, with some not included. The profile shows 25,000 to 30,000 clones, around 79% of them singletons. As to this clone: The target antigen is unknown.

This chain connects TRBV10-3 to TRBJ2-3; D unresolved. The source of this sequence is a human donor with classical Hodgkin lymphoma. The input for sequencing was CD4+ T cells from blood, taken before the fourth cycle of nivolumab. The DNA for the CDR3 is TGTGCCATCAGTGAGTCATCTAGCACAGATACGCAGTATTTT. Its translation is CAISESSSTDTQYF.